These 30 T cell receptor beta chains share one sample of origin, sequenced in a study of T cells in Graves' hyperthyroidism and ophthalmopathy. There were TCR beta CDR3 regions amplified from RNA transcripts. TCR CDR3 underwent first-round RT-PCR with the HTBI primer set. From the multiplex PCR reads, TCRdb called clonotypes with MiXCR, one entry per CDR3 protein. The data show 660,000 or so distinct CDR3 sequences, with about a fifth seen just once and approximately 30% held by the top ten. The material sequenced was blood. These receptors all stem from a man between 25 and 39 years old with Graves' ophthalmopathy.

The chain couples TRBV6-1 to TRBJ2-5, with TRBD2 matching 13 bases. This CDR3 has 19 amino acids. J was trimmed by 4 bases and V by 0 bases; bases with no gene match: 11. Germline CDR1 is MNHNS and CDR2 is SASEGT. This CDR3 is CASSEARTRTSGRRETQYF. The CDR3 region has the DNA TGTGCCAGCAGTGAAGCCCGAACCCGGACTAGCGGGAGACGAGAGACCCAGTACTTC.

This clonotype was found many times. The chain carries TRBV5-1 and TRBJ2-1, with 9 bases matching TRBD1. Germline CDR1 SGHRS, CDR2 YFSETQ. The CDR3 extends over 15 amino acids. The V and J ends lost 0 bases and 8 bases, in that order; junction bases with no gene match: 6. The DNA of the CDR3 is TGCGCCAGCAGCTTGGATGGGACAGGGCGCGATGAGCAGTTCTTC. Its translation is CASSLDGTGRDEQFF.

J is TRBJ1-1 and V is TRBV28; D gene uncertain. This CDR3 has 14 residues. The V and J ends lost 6 bases and 1 base respectively, with 12 bases between them. Germline-derived CDR1 and CDR2 are MDHEN and SYDVKM. CDR3 protein: CASSALVGNTEAFF. CDR3 bases: TGTGCCAGCAGCGCCTTGGTGGGGAACACTGAAGCTTTCTTT.

This clonotype was detected ten times or more. The V call is TRBV28, the J call TRBJ1-2; D unresolved. Germline CDR1 MDHEN, CDR2 SYDVKM. Trimming cost V 0 bases and J 6 bases, with 5 bases left between them. This CDR3 is built from 12 residues. CDR3 DNA: TGTGCCAGCAGTTTATGGGGAAATGGCTACACCTTC. Its protein product is CASSLWGNGYTF.

The table lists this clonotype with many counts. The chain's CDR3 is CASSRGGNQPQHF. The CDR3 nucleotides read TGTGCCAGCAGCAGAGGGGGGAATCAGCCCCAGCATTTT. The V and J genes are TRBV14 and TRBJ1-5; the D gene is possibly TRBD1 (6 bases). Germline values: CDR1 SGHDN, CDR2 FVKESK. There are 13 residues in the CDR3. V was clipped by 5 bases and J by 4 bases, with 9 bases between them.

This clonotype showed up many times. CDR3 sequence (DNA): TGCAGTGCTAGACCCGGGACTAGCGGGAGTCATGAGCAGTTCTTC. It specifies CSARPGTSGSHEQFF. The rearrangement links TRBV20-1 to TRBJ2-1; 14 bases are shared with TRBD2. In germline, CDR1 is DFQATT, CDR2 SNEGSKA (reference sequence). V was clipped by 2 bases and J by 8 bases; unmatched bases: 5. The CDR3 is 15 amino acids.

CDR3 sequence reads: CASSSGLAAFYNEQFF. CDR3 DNA sequence: TGTGCCAGCAGTTCTGGACTAGCGGCGTTCTACAATGAGCAGTTCTTC. The J gene is TRBJ2-1, the V gene TRBV28, with 10 nucleotides matching TRBD2. V lost 4 bases, J lost 3 bases, and 6 bases stayed unmatched. The CDR3 totals 16 residues. CDR1 MDHEN and CDR2 SYDVKM come from the germline V gene.

This clonotype was observed at least ten times. This chain uses TRBV2 with TRBJ2-3; 7 bases match TRBD2. CDR1 and CDR2 (germline): SNHLY, FYNNEI. V dropped 9 bases and J dropped 1; count of bases not matched to a gene: 4. The CDR3 covers 13 residues. The CDR3 here is CASHLAGTDTQYF. As DNA, the CDR3 is TGTGCCAGTCATCTAGCGGGCACAGATACGCAGTATTTT.

This clonotype was detected a few times. The V gene is TRBV6-1, the J gene TRBJ2-1; TRBD1 agrees at 9 bases. Losses at the gene ends were 2 bases for V and 7 bases for J; bases not matched to a gene: 6. This CDR3 is built from 15 residues. Germline loops: CDR1 MNHNS, CDR2 SASEGT. The CDR3 nucleotides read TGTGCCAGCAGTGAATGGACAGGGGATGGGAATGAGCAGTTCTTC. Encoded protein: CASSEWTGDGNEQFF.

This chain joins TRBV6-1 and TRBJ2-5, with D tentatively TRBD1 or TRBD2 (6 bases each). V was cut by 2 bases and J by 5 bases, with 9 bases left in between. Germline V gene lookup returns CDR1 MNHNS and CDR2 SASEGT. The length of the CDR3 is 13 residues. CDR3 bases: TGTGCCAGCAGTGAATGGGGGGCGGAGACCCAGTACTTC. It encodes CASSEWGAETQYF.

This chain joins TRBV29-1 and TRBJ1-2; D is unresolved. Germline V lookup: CDR1 SQVTM, CDR2 ANQGSEA. This CDR3 is 13 amino acids long. Trimming shortened V by 7 bases and J by 7 bases, and 19 bases separated the two germline ends. CDR3 coding DNA: TGCAGCGGGGCCAGTTCCCACCTCCCTGGCTACACCTTC. Translating it yields CSGASSHLPGYTF.

The CDR3 protein is CASIGAYEQYF. CDR3 nucleotides: TGTGCCAGCATCGGGGCCTACGAGCAGTACTTC. The V call is TRBV27, the J call TRBJ2-7, with D possibly being TRBD2 (5 bases). V dropped 7 bases and J dropped 2 bases, with 6 bases sitting between them. Germline values: CDR1 MNHEY, CDR2 SMNVEV (reference sequence). The CDR3 sequence is 11 residues long.

J is TRBJ2-7 and V is TRBV6-5, with TRBD1 matching over 8 bases. J was trimmed by 6 bases and V by 1 base; bases with no gene match: 8. The CDR3 spans 15 residues. CDR1 MNHEY and CDR2 SVGAGI come from the germline V gene. The chain's CDR3 is CASSYYGQGASEQYF. The CDR3 DNA follows: TGTGCCAGCAGTTACTATGGTCAGGGGGCCTCCGAGCAGTACTTC.

This sequence joins TRBV29-1 and TRBJ2-5, with a weak D call TRBD2 (5 bases). The CDR3 spans 13 residues. Trimming shortened V by 4 bases and J by 1 base, and 10 bases separated the two germline ends. The germline V gene encodes CDR1 SQVTM and CDR2 ANQGSEA. Written as DNA, the CDR3 is TGCAGCGTTGTTGGGAGACCCCAAGAGACCCAGTACTTC. Residues: CSVVGRPQETQYF.

The chain recombines TRBV20-1 with TRBJ2-7, with D possibly called TRBD1 or TRBD2 (5 bases each). The germline V gene has CDR1 DFQATT and CDR2 SNEGSKA (reference sequence). The CDR3 extends over 14 amino acids. The germline V and J ends were trimmed by 5 bases and 2 bases, with 16 bases remaining between them. Here the CDR3 DNA reads TGCAGTGCTCCCGGGGCCACGTCGGCCTACGAGCAGTACTTC. Protein sequence: CSAPGATSAYEQYF.

This clonotype was recorded a few times. V and J are TRBV6-2 or TRBV6-3 and TRBJ2-5; D unclear. Germline lookup yields CDR1 MNHEY and CDR2 SVGEGT. V gave up 4 bases and J gave up 7 bases, with 10 bases separating them. CDR3 length equals 12 residues. CDR3 loop: CASSWPWSTQYF. The CDR3 nucleotides are TGTGCCAGCAGTTGGCCTTGGTCGACCCAGTACTTC.

The table lists this clonotype with a few counts. The genes are TRBV3-1 and TRBJ2-3, with D possibly being TRBD1 (6 bases). Trimming pared 1 base from V and 5 bases from J, leaving 16 bases between. Looked up from germline, CDR1 is LGHDT and CDR2 is YNNKEL (reference sequence). The CDR3 is 16 residues long. For the CDR3, the DNA is TGTGCCAGCAGCCAAGGGGGGACACCCCCGAGAGATACGCAGTATTTT. Its protein product is CASSQGGTPPRDTQYF.

This clonotype showed up just a few times. The chain recombines TRBV29-1 with TRBJ2-2; D not resolved. CDR3 length: 12 residues. Per germline, CDR1 SQVTM and CDR2 ANQGSEA. V dropped 4 bases and J dropped 4 bases, with 7 bases sitting between them. CDR3 loop: CSVVGPTGELFF. The CDR3 DNA is TGCAGCGTTGTTGGTCCCACCGGGGAGCTGTTTTTT.

This clonotype has ten or more counts. The chain couples TRBV2 to TRBJ2-4, with D tentatively TRBD1 or TRBD2 (6 bases each). Trimming pared 4 bases from V and 9 bases from J, leaving 19 bases between. Germline V gene lookup returns CDR1 SNHLY and CDR2 FYNNEI. The CDR3 is made up of 15 amino acids. CDR3 sequence (DNA): TGTGCCAGCAGTGTCGGGGGACACCCAGAAAGCATTCAGTACTTC. Encoded protein: CASSVGGHPESIQYF.

The genes are TRBV6-1 and TRBJ2-2; 9 positions match TRBD2. This CDR3 comprises 19 residues. CDR1 and CDR2 (germline): MNHNS, SASEGT. The trim removed 7 bases at V and 2 bases at J, leaving 17 bases unmatched. The CDR3 bases are TGTGCCAGCACCAAACCGGGACTAGCAAAAAATCGAAACACCGGGGAGCTGTTTTTT. Translating it yields CASTKPGLAKNRNTGELFF.

V and J are TRBV15 and TRBJ2-2, with 7 bases lining up with TRBD2. The CDR3 contains 20 residues. CDR1 and CDR2 from the germline V gene are LNHNV and YYDKDF (reference sequence). Trimming cost V 2 bases and J 5 bases; bases outside gene matches: 20. The CDR3 sequence is CATSRLLPRALWTRTGELFF. CDR3 coding DNA: TGTGCCACCAGCAGACTTTTACCTCGGGCGCTCTGGACTAGGACCGGGGAGCTGTTTTTT.

This chain connects TRBV10-3 to TRBJ2-7; possible D gene TRBD1, 6 bases. The CDR3 covers 17 residues. The V and J ends lost 0 bases and 3 bases respectively, with 18 bases between them. Germline loops: CDR1 ENHRY, CDR2 SYGVKD. The DNA for the CDR3 is TGTGCCATCAGTGAGTCGTCTTTCGGACAGCAGGTCTACGAGCAGTACTTC. Protein product: CAISESSFGQQVYEQYF.

The CDR3 loop reads CASSLTRAGPMGEQYF. As DNA, the CDR3 is TGTGCCAGCAGTTTGACGCGGGCGGGACCAATGGGGGAGCAGTACTTC. V is TRBV12-3 or TRBV12-4 and J is TRBJ2-7; tentative D call: TRBD2 (6 bases). The V and J ends lost 3 bases and 7 bases respectively, with 22 bases between them. The CDR3 totals 16 residues.

The chain joins TRBV7-2 to TRBJ2-1; D not resolved. V was clipped by 5 bases and J by 8 bases, with 19 bases between them. CDR1 is SGHTA and CDR2 is FQGNSA in the germline V gene. The CDR3 runs to 15 residues. DNA for the CDR3: TGTGCCAGCAGCCTAACGAGCGCGATTTCCCATGAGCAGTTCTTC. It encodes CASSLTSAISHEQFF.

This clonotype has ten or more counts. J is TRBJ2-1 and V is TRBV11-2; D is possibly TRBD2 (5 bases). This CDR3 has 14 residues. CDR1 and CDR2 from the germline V gene are SGHAT and FQNNGV. The V gene lost 5 bases and the J gene lost 2 bases, with 10 bases spanning the gap. The chain's CDR3 is CASSPLGAYNEQFF. The CDR3 DNA reads TGTGCCAGCAGCCCTCTGGGAGCCTACAATGAGCAGTTCTTC.

This clonotype was seen just once. V gene TRBV10-3 combines with J gene TRBJ1-1; 10 nucleotides agree with TRBD1. Looked up from germline, CDR1 is ENHRY and CDR2 is SYGVKD. The CDR3 totals 15 residues. Unmatched junction bases numbered 3, after V lost 0 bases and J lost 5 bases. CDR3 residues: CAISESGTGVTEAFF. The CDR3 coding sequence is TGTGCCATCAGTGAGTCCGGGACAGGGGTAACTGAAGCTTTCTTT.

The V and J genes are TRBV5-6 and TRBJ2-5; D is undetermined. The CDR3 is 14 amino acids. CDR1 and CDR2 from the germline V gene are SGHDT and YYEEEE. V was cut by 4 bases and J by 1 base, with 11 bases left in between. As DNA, the CDR3 is TGTGCCAGCAGCCGTCCTCCTACCCAAGAGACCCAGTACTTC. Its translation is CASSRPPTQETQYF.

There are many counts of this clonotype. The chain uses TRBV6-5 and TRBJ2-1; D gene unclear. Germline V lookup: CDR1 MNHEY, CDR2 SVGAGI. The V and J ends lost 0 bases and 5 bases respectively, with 14 bases between them. The CDR3 contains 16 residues. The CDR3 spells CASSYSLYIPNNEQFF. CDR3 coding DNA: TGTGCCAGCAGTTACTCGCTCTACATCCCTAACAATGAGCAGTTCTTC.

V usage is TRBV6-1 and J usage is TRBJ1-5; D gene unclear. This CDR3 has 14 amino acids. Germline assignment: CDR1 MNHNS and CDR2 SASEGT. Trimming left V 4 bases short and J 0 bases short, with 7 bases between. Here the CDR3 reads CASSGWNSNQPQHF. CDR3 coding DNA: TGTGCCAGCAGTGGGTGGAATAGCAATCAGCCCCAGCATTTT.

Comments on this clonotype: No conserved phenylalanine or tryptophan ends this CDR3, so it is likely a read error. J is TRBJ2-1 and V is TRBV24-1, with a weak D call TRBD2 (6 bases). The V gene lost 1 base and the J gene lost 0 bases, with 15 bases spanning the gap. The CDR3 is made up of 18 amino acids. Germline CDR1 is KGHDR and CDR2 is SFDVKD. CDR3 residues: CATSDLPQAGSSYNEQFL. The CDR3 coding sequence is TGTGCCACCAGTGATTTACCCCAGGCGGGAAGCTCCTACAATGAGCAGTTCCTC.